This T cell receptor (beta chain) was sequenced in a study of post-analysis software for immune sequencing data. As concerns this clonotype: The antigen is undetermined.

Whole-study results and caveats: TRBV segments more frequent in patients than in controls numbered five and included TRBV5-6, TRBV5-1 and TRBV20-1.

TCR beta cDNA libraries had unique molecular identifiers. When about 1 to 11 million T cells were used, they gave about 490,000 cDNA molecules. TCRdb fed the PCR reads into MiXCR, producing one record per CDR3 protein. The sample consists of 750,000 to 950,000 distinct CDR3 sequences, roughly half of them appearing once. Losses at the gene ends were 4 bases for V and 3 bases for J; bases not matched to a gene: 12. Germline V lookup: CDR1 SGHRS, CDR2 YFSETQ. The CDR3 length is 18 residues. This TCR was recovered from a girl under 18 with multiple sclerosis. The sequenced sample consisted of blood. The rearrangement joins TRBV5-1 to TRBJ1-4; TRBD1 aligns across 10 bases. The CDR3 DNA sequence: TGCGCCAGCAGCCCCTTACCTGGGACAGGGGCCTCTAATGAAAAACTGTTTTTT. Residues: CASSPLPGTGASNEKLFF.